What follows describes a single TCR beta chain. This clone was recorded only once. This receptor's antigen is unknown. The input lacks base qualities; no much larger clone sits a single base away. This entry comes from a study of T cell repertoires in ileal Crohn's disease (dated by TCRdb to 2018 to 2020). For the wider study: Median disease duration was around 8 years, and roughly a third of patients were identified as active smokers at the time of surgery. Every patient underwent surgery because of a complication, which was stricturing disease in roughly 60% and penetrating disease in around 40%. About half of the patients received postoperative therapy: about eleven received thiopurines and 18 received anti-TNF agents. Biopsies taken from the inflamed portion of the ileum in the surgical resection specimen were designated as M0 samples. Roughly 500 nanograms of biopsy DNA per sample were submitted for commercial TCRB immunosequencing. TCR repertoire analysis was performed in a few dozen Crohn's disease patients drawn from a prospective multicentre cohort. The study was conducted in parallel with a multicentre cohort that was designed to identify predictors of early endoscopic recurrence following ileocolonic resection. A Rutgeerts score above i0 was used to define endoscopic postoperative recurrence. A total of around 170 mucosal samples from roughly 60 patients were sequenced, collected from several sites on the surgical specimen as well as at postoperative endoscopy. Broad study findings and their caveats: Mucosal CD4 and CD8 T cells were sorted and sequenced only in a subgroup of patients, the size of which was not stated. Higher high-frequency clone percentages at surgery were associated with endoscopic recurrence; all patients with clonality above 26.8% (18/57) had recurrence. A significantly higher proportion of clonal expansions was observed in active smokers at surgery than in non-smokers (about 25% vs 20%, p=0.02). More high-frequency clones were carried by sorted CD8 T cells than by CD4 T cells, suggesting that mucosal expansions were mainly CD8.

Reading from cysteine to phenylalanine, the CDR3 counts 14 amino acids. Just the 42-base CDR3 DNA is kept, in frame starting at base 1. V drops 3 bases and J drops 2 bases, leaving 10 bases in between. The germline V gene specifies MGHRA as CDR1 and YSYEKL as CDR2. Libraries were prepared through the immunoSEQ multiplex PCR assay. CDR3 regions were amplified from genomic DNA by Adaptive Biotechnology using a two-step, amplification bias-controlled multiplex PCR. In the first PCR, primers covered every V and J gene segment, and in the second PCR, barcodes and Illumina adapters were added. An Illumina instrument was used to sequence the CDR3 libraries. On the study's bioinformatics: The analysis drew on both the pipelines supplied by the vendor and custom analysis of the raw data in R/Bioconductor running R version 3.3.0. Clonality, which ranges from 0 to 1, was calculated as the inverse of the normalised Shannon entropy across all productive clones. High-frequency clones were defined as the share of the repertoire occupied by the top 100 clones, with only clones passing a 95% confidence test being retained. Repertoire diversity was measured with the Simpson index, and overlap between samples was measured with the Morisita-Horn index. Held by TCRdb, this immuneACCESS table contains in-frame sequences only and omits some clones. Under half of the omission traces to an unresolved V gene where checked; the cause of the rest is unknown. That table supplies the V and J calls and clone size; D and trimming were determined from the DNA. Present in this sample are more than 5,000 clones, 82% of which were seen just once. Approximately 22% of the sample is taken by the ten largest.

The time point label on this specimen signifies: inflamed ileum from the surgical specimen. Eligible patients were adults with ileal or ileocolonic Crohn's disease who had an indication for ileocolonic resection. Whole ileal mucosal biopsies were kept frozen at -80 degrees C prior to DNA extraction. Genomic DNA was extracted from frozen whole biopsies using a TRizol-based method and was quantified with a NanoDrop 2000 spectrophotometer. The sequence was collected from an adult with Crohn's disease. The sequenced material came from ileal tissue. The chain is made from TRBV4-1 and TRBJ1-1; a weak D assignment points to TRBD1 (5 bases agree). The CDR3 corresponds to CASSQIRENTEAFF. The bases read TGCGCCAGCAGCCAGATCAGGGAAAACACTGAAGCTTTCTTT.